These 2 T cell receptor beta chains share one sample of origin, sequenced in a study of CD8+CD57+ T cells in acquired aplastic anemia. By flow cytometry, patients selected for sequencing had shown an expansion of CD8+CD57+ cells. Genomic DNA served as template for TCR beta VDJ and CDR3 profiling. MiXCR, applied by TCRdb to the reads, yields one record per CDR3 protein. The sample shows 150,000 or so distinct CDR3 sequences, 40% to 55% of them seen only once. Sequenced sample: sorted CD4+, CD8+, or CD8+CD57+ T cells (not recorded which) from PBMCs. These receptors were taken from a human donor with aplastic anemia.

This sequence joins TRBV3-1 and TRBJ1-4, with 8 bases identical to TRBD1. Germline values: CDR1 LGHDT, CDR2 YNNKEL (reference sequence). The V gene end was trimmed by 4 bases and the J gene end by 7 bases; junction bases not matched to a gene: 8. This CDR3 has 15 residues. The chain's CDR3 is CASSPRTGKVEKLFF. In DNA, the CDR3 is TGTGCCAGCAGCCCCCGGACAGGGAAGGTTGAAAAACTGTTTTTT. Full variable domain (rest looked up from reference TRBV3-1 and TRBJ1-4): DTAVSQTPKYLVTQMGNDKSIKCEQNLGHDTMYWYKQDSKKFLKIMFSYNNKELIINETVPNRFSPKSPDKAHLNLHINSLELGDSAVYFCASSPRTGKVEKLFFGSGTQLSVL.

This clonotype was found once. V and J are TRBV4-3 and TRBJ2-7; TRBD2 might be the D (6 bases). Germline CDR1 and CDR2: LGHNA and YSLEER. Trimming cost V 0 bases and J 6 bases, with 9 bases left between them. This CDR3 contains 13 residues. The CDR3: CASSQESRGEQYF. The CDR3 DNA reads as TGCGCCAGCAGCCAAGAGTCGCGGGGCGAGCAGTACTTC.